These 22 T cell receptor beta chains were sequenced from one sample in a study of cytotoxic CD8 clonotypes in ibrutinib-treated CLL. Produced via immunoSEQ multiplex PCR; TCRdb's table is partial and in-frame only. Among around 310,000 clones listed, more than 65% were seen once. The specimen was PBMCs, collected before ibrutinib treatment. The receptors here all came from a human donor with chronic lymphocytic leukemia.

The J gene is TRBJ2-1, the V gene TRBV11-2; D possibly corresponds to TRBD1 (5 bases). Germline-derived CDR1 and CDR2 are SGHAT and FQNNGV. The CDR3 sequence is 16 residues long. V lost 7 bases, J lost 3 bases, and 19 bases lay in between. CDR3 in amino acids: CASTTPGKLLYNEQFF. CDR3 nucleotides: TGTGCCAGCACCACCCCAGGGAAATTACTCTACAATGAGCAGTTCTTC.

About this clone: A junction boundary mismatches the germline segment, possibly from a read error. Other DNA variants within this sample encode the same CDR3. The chain employs TRBV6-5 and TRBJ1-5, with 9 positions matching TRBD1. The germline V gene has CDR1 MNHEY and CDR2 SVGAGI. The CDR3 consists of 13 residues. The DNA of the CDR3 is TGTGCCACCAGTACAGGGGGCGGTCAGCCCCAGCATTTT. Protein product: CATSTGGGQPQHF.

The chain recombines TRBV14 with TRBJ2-7; 9 nucleotides match TRBD1. The CDR3 is 15 amino acids. Trimming at V came to 2 bases and at J to 6 bases, leaving 8 bases not matched to a gene. Germline CDR1 SGHDN, CDR2 FVKESK. The CDR3 protein is CASSQLLTGGREQYF. The CDR3 region has the DNA TGTGCCAGCAGCCAACTATTAACAGGGGGCCGCGAGCAGTACTTC.

This clone occurred once. The genes are TRBV19 and TRBJ2-1; perhaps TRBD1 as D (6 bases). This CDR3 is built from 15 residues. Per the germline V gene, CDR1 is LNHDA and CDR2 is SQIVND (reference sequence). V shed 9 bases and J shed 2 bases, with 17 bases lying between them. CDR3 sequence reads: CASTRNPGAYNEQFF. Here the CDR3 DNA reads TGTGCCAGCACACGGAACCCAGGGGCCTACAATGAGCAGTTCTTC.

V is TRBV14 and J is TRBJ2-7; D remains unclear. This CDR3 region has 12 residues. Germline CDR1 SGHDN, CDR2 FVKESK. V was cut by 1 base and J by 5 bases, with 6 bases left in between. The CDR3 region is CASSQVVDEQYF. CDR3 DNA: TGTGCCAGCAGCCAAGTGGTAGACGAGCAGTACTTC.

This chain links TRBV6-1 with TRBJ2-4; D unresolved. The ends were cut back, 6 bases at V and 1 base at J, with 7 bases in the middle. CDR3 length: 13 residues. Germline-derived CDR1 and CDR2 are MNHNS and SASEGT. Here the CDR3 reads CASRGRAKNIQYF. DNA for the CDR3: TGTGCCAGCAGGGGCAGGGCCAAAAACATTCAGTACTTC.

The chain joins TRBV9 to TRBJ2-5; D is possibly TRBD1 (5 bases). In germline, CDR1 is SGDLS, CDR2 YYNGEE. Trimming shortened V by 3 bases and J by 5 bases, and 14 bases separated the two germline ends. CDR3 length: 14 residues. Here the CDR3 reads CASSEDSGRETQYF. Here the CDR3 DNA reads TGTGCCAGCAGCGAAGACAGTGGCAGGGAGACCCAGTACTTC. The variable domain in full, completed from reference TRBV9 and TRBJ2-5, reads DSGVTQTPKHLITATGQRVTLRCSPRSGDLSVYWYQQSLDQGLQFLIQYYNGEERAKGNILERFSAQQFPDLHSELNLSSLELGDSALYFCASSEDSGRETQYFGPGTRLLVL.

This clone came up a few times. The chain uses TRBV10-3 and TRBJ2-7; no reliable D call. The CDR3 is 12 residues long. Trimming cost V 6 bases and J 5 bases, with 11 bases left between them. Germline V gene sequence: CDR1 ENHRY, CDR2 SYGVKD. The CDR3 bases are TGTGCCATCAGCTCCGGTGGTGACGAGCAGTACTTC. It translates to CAISSGGDEQYF.

The chain links TRBV2 to TRBJ2-5; no reliable D call. The V and J ends lost 2 bases and 8 bases respectively, with 21 bases between them. Germline values: CDR1 SNHLY, CDR2 FYNNEI. This CDR3 spans 16 amino acids. The CDR3 spells CASSEHFSAVVVTQYF. CDR3 DNA sequence: TGTGCCAGCAGTGAACATTTTTCTGCGGTAGTAGTAACCCAGTACTTC.

This chain links TRBV4-1 with TRBJ2-1; D call uncertain. This CDR3 has 15 amino acids. V shed 3 bases and J shed 2 bases, with 11 bases lying between them. Germline lookup yields CDR1 MGHRA and CDR2 YSYEKL. The CDR3 loop is CASSQDGPPYNEQFF. The DNA of the CDR3 is TGCGCCAGCAGCCAGGACGGGCCCCCCTACAATGAGCAGTTCTTC.

The rearrangement links TRBV29-1 to TRBJ2-1; D unclear. This CDR3 is 10 amino acids long. The V gene lost 4 bases and the J gene lost 9 bases, with 7 bases spanning the gap. The germline CDR1 and CDR2 sequences are SQVTM and ANQGSEA. As DNA, the CDR3 is TGCAGCGTTGGACAACTTGAGCAGTTCTTC. Translation: CSVGQLEQFF.

V is TRBV28 and J is TRBJ2-7; 8 bases are shared with TRBD1. CDR1 is MDHEN, CDR2 SYDVKM, per germline. The junction had 9 bases not matched to a gene; V was cut back by 8 bases and J by 3 bases. The CDR3 has 14 residues. In nucleotides, the CDR3 is TGTGCCAGCCTCCGCGGGACAGGCATCTACGAGCAGTACTTC. Its translation: CASLRGTGIYEQYF. Together with reference TRBV28 and TRBJ2-7, the CDR3 gives the full variable domain: DVKVTQSSRYLVKRTGEKVFLECVQDMDHENMFWYRQDPGLGLRLIYFSYDVKMKEKGDIPEGYSVSREKKERFSLILESASTNQTSMYLCASLRGTGIYEQYFGPGTRLTVT.

The chain employs TRBV4-3 and TRBJ1-2; D not certain. The germline gives CDR1 LGHNA, CDR2 YSLEER. The V end lost 1 base, the J end lost 8 bases, and 11 bases lay between the germline ends. The CDR3 covers 13 residues. CDR3 DNA sequence: TGCGCCAGCAGCCAAGTAACGGAGGCGGGCTACACCTTC. Its translation is CASSQVTEAGYTF.

V is TRBV30 and J is TRBJ1-3; TRBD1 matches at 7 bases. The CDR3 sequence is 14 residues long. V was pared by 2 bases and J by 8 bases, with 9 bases of the junction left unmatched. In germline, CDR1 is GTSNPN, CDR2 SVGIG (reference sequence). Here the CDR3 reads CAWSRDSPEDTIYF. CDR3 sequence (DNA): TGTGCCTGGAGTAGGGACAGCCCGGAGGACACCATATATTTT.

The chain joins TRBV4-3 to TRBJ1-5; tentatively, D is TRBD1 (6 bases). Germline V gene data show CDR1 as LGHNA and CDR2 as YSLEER. CDR3 length: 15 amino acids. V was cut by 1 base and J by 7 bases, with 14 bases left in between. The CDR3 region has the DNA TGCGCCAGCAGCCAAGCACGAGGAGGGGGGCAGCCCCAGCATTTT. This translates into CASSQARGGGQPQHF.

V gene TRBV6-1 combines with J gene TRBJ1-1, with TRBD1 matching over 9 bases. The CDR3 has 14 amino acids. The germline V gene encodes CDR1 MNHNS and CDR2 SASEGT. J lost 5 bases, V lost 7 bases, and 8 bases had no gene match. CDR3 coding DNA: TGTGCCAGCACCTCGACAGGGGGTGGAACTGAAGCTTTCTTT. This encodes CASTSTGGGTEAFF.

J is TRBJ2-7 and V is TRBV28; the match to TRBD1 covers 10 bases. This CDR3 is 18 amino acids long. Germline V gene lookup returns CDR1 MDHEN and CDR2 SYDVKM. V lost 5 bases and J lost 6; bases outside the gene matches: 19. This CDR3 reads CASSRSSLRDRGFVEQYF. In nucleotides, the CDR3 is TGTGCCAGCAGTCGCTCTTCCCTCCGGGACAGGGGTTTCGTCGAGCAGTACTTC.

The chain links TRBV15 to TRBJ2-1; 11 positions match TRBD2. Germline V gene sequence: CDR1 LNHNV, CDR2 YYDKDF (reference sequence). This CDR3 is built from 18 residues. Trimming cost V 5 bases and J 2 bases; bases outside gene matches: 11. The CDR3 loop is CATSPRSIAGGTYNEQFF. CDR3 sequence (DNA): TGTGCCACCAGCCCCCGTTCAATAGCGGGGGGGACCTACAATGAGCAGTTCTTC.

J is TRBJ2-2 and V is TRBV27; possibly TRBD2 for D (6 bases). This CDR3 is built from 15 residues. Trimming left V 6 bases short and J 5 bases short, with 16 bases between. Germline V gene lookup returns CDR1 MNHEY and CDR2 SMNVEV (reference sequence). The CDR3 sequence is CASRKGTDMTGELFF. In nucleotides, the CDR3 is TGTGCCAGCAGAAAAGGGACTGATATGACCGGGGAGCTGTTTTTT.

The chain combines TRBV10-3 with TRBJ1-2; D unclear. Germline values: CDR1 ENHRY, CDR2 SYGVKD. The CDR3 covers 12 residues. Trimming left V 8 bases short and J 4 bases short, with 11 bases between. The CDR3, as DNA: TGTGCCATCTTGAGTCATGGCTATGGCTACACCTTC. Translating gives CAILSHGYGYTF.

The chain recombines TRBV18 with TRBJ2-7; 10 bases match TRBD2. Trimming at V came to 4 bases and at J to 0 bases, leaving 3 bases not matched to a gene. The CDR3 totals 15 residues. Germline CDR1 KGHSH, CDR2 LQKENI. In nucleotides, the CDR3 is TGTGCCAGCTCACTGAGCGGGAGGGACTCCTACGAGCAGTACTTC. Amino acids: CASSLSGRDSYEQYF. Full variable domain (outside the CDR3, taken from reference TRBV18 and TRBJ2-7): NAGVMQNPRHLVRRRGQEARLRCSPMKGHSHVYWYRQLPEEGLKFMVYLQKENIIDESGMPKERFSAEFPKEGPSILRIQQVVRGDSAAYFCASSLSGRDSYEQYFGPGTRLTVT.

For this clone: A read error may account for a junction end that differs from germline. This chain connects TRBV7-7 to TRBJ2-5; D is possibly TRBD1 (7 bases). CDR3 size: 15 residues. Germline values: CDR1 SSHAT, CDR2 FNYEAQ (reference sequence). The CDR3 DNA reads TGTGCTAGCAGCGCGGGACAGATCGCCGGGGAGACCCAGTACTTC. This encodes CASSAGQIAGETQYF.